These T cell receptor beta chains were read from a single sample in a study of T cell repertoires in cytomegalovirus infection. TCRdb processed the reads anew with MiXCR; each CDR3 protein has one entry. The sample has some 390,000 distinct CDR3 sequences; 15% to 20% are singletons. The specimen was PBMCs. The receptor source for this set is a human donor in good health (CMV status not recorded). Some clones in this sample may be carry-over from other donors' samples. Both conserved end residues are part of each CDR3. Each record gives: clone size, D gene, V gene, J gene, CDR3 protein, CDR3 DNA. The D gene is left open where the match is weak. Clone size is shown for a subset of rows, as once, few, many or a class of expanded clone.

clone size: few; D gene: NA; V gene: TRBV27; J gene: TRBJ2-3; CDR3 protein: CASHTTGHLTDTQYF; CDR3 DNA: TGTGCCAGCCATACCACGGGACACCTCACAGATACGCAGTATTTT
clone size: NA; D gene: NA; V gene: TRBV20-1; J gene: TRBJ2-1; CDR3 protein: CSASHRNNEQFF; CDR3 DNA: TGCAGTGCTAGTCACAGGAACAATGAGCAGTTCTTC
clone size: NA; D gene: TRBD2; V gene: TRBV11-1; J gene: TRBJ2-7; CDR3 protein: CASTTLAGNEQYF; CDR3 DNA: TGTGCCAGCACCACTCTAGCGGGGAATGAGCAGTACTTC
clone size: NA; D gene: NA; V gene: TRBV29-1; J gene: TRBJ2-7; CDR3 protein: CSVDGAGHEQYF; CDR3 DNA: TGCAGCGTTGACGGAGCCGGGCACGAGCAGTACTTC
clone size: NA; D gene: NA; V gene: TRBV2; J gene: TRBJ1-6; CDR3 protein: CASSVEGTYNSPLHF; CDR3 DNA: TGTGCCAGCAGTGTAGAGGGCACCTATAATTCACCCCTCCACTTT
clone size: many; D gene: NA; V gene: TRBV2; J gene: TRBJ2-1; CDR3 protein: CASREGTGASYNEQFF; CDR3 DNA: TGTGCCAGCAGAGAAGGGACGGGGGCATCCTACAATGAGCAGTTCTTC
clone size: few; D gene: TRBD1; V gene: TRBV19; J gene: TRBJ2-5; CDR3 protein: CASRISGTEETQYF; CDR3 DNA: TGTGCCAGTAGGATCTCCGGGACAGAAGAGACCCAGTACTTC
clone size: few; D gene: TRBD2; V gene: TRBV24-1; J gene: TRBJ2-1; CDR3 protein: CATSVLRLADNNEQFF; CDR3 DNA: TGTGCCACCAGTGTCCTACGACTAGCGGACAACAATGAGCAGTTCTTC
clone size: NA; D gene: TRBD1; V gene: TRBV6-2/TRBV6-3; J gene: TRBJ1-6; CDR3 protein: CASSYQGQGSSPLHF; CDR3 DNA: TGTGCCAGCAGTTACCAGGGACAGGGGAGTTCACCCCTCCACTTT
clone size: many; D gene: TRBD2; V gene: TRBV11-2; J gene: TRBJ2-7; CDR3 protein: CASGTTSATYEQYF; CDR3 DNA: TGTGCCAGCGGAACGACTAGCGCGACATACGAGCAGTACTTC
clone size: many; D gene: TRBD2; V gene: TRBV12-3/TRBV12-4; J gene: TRBJ2-1; CDR3 protein: CASRSGTSKNEQFF; CDR3 DNA: TGTGCCAGCAGGTCCGGGACTAGTAAAAATGAGCAGTTCTTC
clone size: NA; D gene: NA; V gene: TRBV20-1; J gene: TRBJ2-5; CDR3 protein: CSAPEPGFQETQYF; CDR3 DNA: TGCAGTGCTCCAGAACCGGGGTTCCAAGAGACCCAGTACTTC
clone size: NA; D gene: NA; V gene: TRBV27; J gene: TRBJ2-7; CDR3 protein: CASSFGQVVQGSEQYF; CDR3 DNA: TGTGCCAGCAGTTTTGGTCAGGTAGTTCAAGGGTCCGAGCAGTACTTC
clone size: few; D gene: NA; V gene: TRBV6-6; J gene: TRBJ1-2; CDR3 protein: CASSRTLGYTF; CDR3 DNA: TGTGCCAGCAGTAGGACACTAGGCTACACCTTC
clone size: NA; D gene: TRBD2; V gene: TRBV12-3/TRBV12-4; J gene: TRBJ2-3; CDR3 protein: CASSAVPGGPRPDTQYF; CDR3 DNA: TGTGCCAGCAGCGCCGTACCGGGAGGGCCCCGCCCAGATACGCAGTATTTT
clone size: few; D gene: TRBD2; V gene: TRBV20-1; J gene: TRBJ2-1; CDR3 protein: CSAAKRERENEQFF; CDR3 DNA: TGCAGTGCGGCCAAGCGGGAGAGAGAGAATGAGCAGTTCTTC
clone size: NA; D gene: NA; V gene: TRBV30; J gene: TRBJ1-5; CDR3 protein: CAWSTGNQPQHF; CDR3 DNA: TGTGCCTGGAGTACGGGAAATCAGCCCCAGCATTTT
clone size: many; D gene: TRBD1; V gene: TRBV7-8; J gene: TRBJ2-7; CDR3 protein: CASSSWTGVSYEQYF; CDR3 DNA: TGTGCCAGCAGCTCCTGGACAGGGGTGTCCTACGAGCAGTACTTC
clone size: many; D gene: NA; V gene: TRBV7-2; J gene: TRBJ2-3; CDR3 protein: CASSFRPRNTQYF; CDR3 DNA: TGTGCCAGCAGCTTTCGGCCGAGGAATACGCAGTATTTT
clone size: few; D gene: NA; V gene: TRBV7-9; J gene: TRBJ2-7; CDR3 protein: CASSLNKAGEEVEQYF; CDR3 DNA: TGTGCCAGCAGCTTGAATAAGGCAGGGGAGGAGGTCGAGCAGTACTTC
clone size: NA; D gene: NA; V gene: TRBV18; J gene: TRBJ2-3; CDR3 protein: CASSPVSHTDTQYF; CDR3 DNA: TGTGCCAGCTCACCAGTTTCGCACACAGATACGCAGTATTTT
clone size: few; D gene: NA; V gene: TRBV29-1; J gene: TRBJ2-1; CDR3 protein: CSVGGNNEQFF; CDR3 DNA: TGCAGCGTTGGCGGGAACAATGAGCAGTTCTTC
clone size: few; D gene: TRBD2; V gene: TRBV12-3/TRBV12-4; J gene: TRBJ2-1; CDR3 protein: CASSLALAGGVNEQFF; CDR3 DNA: TGTGCCAGCAGTTTAGCGCTAGCGGGAGGGGTCAATGAGCAGTTCTTC
clone size: few; D gene: NA; V gene: TRBV29-1; J gene: TRBJ1-1; CDR3 protein: CSVEDWAENTEAFF; CDR3 DNA: TGCAGCGTTGAAGATTGGGCAGAGAACACTGAAGCTTTCTTT
clone size: many; D gene: NA; V gene: TRBV19; J gene: TRBJ1-6; CDR3 protein: CASSIGTRGAWNSPLHF; CDR3 DNA: TGTGCCAGTAGTATCGGGACCCGCGGGGCTTGGAATTCACCCCTCCACTTT
clone size: many; D gene: NA; V gene: TRBV11-1; J gene: TRBJ2-5; CDR3 protein: CASRSGPQETQYF; CDR3 DNA: TGTGCCAGCAGGAGTGGCCCCCAAGAGACCCAGTACTTC
clone size: NA; D gene: NA; V gene: TRBV29-1; J gene: TRBJ2-5; CDR3 protein: CSVVPGETQYF; CDR3 DNA: TGCAGCGTTGTCCCCGGCGAGACCCAGTACTTC
clone size: NA; D gene: NA; V gene: TRBV23-1; J gene: TRBJ1-5; CDR3 protein: CANPPPLQPQHF; CDR3 DNA: TGCGCCAACCCCCCACCCTTACAGCCCCAGCATTTT
clone size: few; D gene: TRBD1; V gene: TRBV11-2; J gene: TRBJ1-6; CDR3 protein: CASSRTGSSYNSPLHF; CDR3 DNA: TGTGCCAGCAGCAGGACAGGGAGCTCCTATAATTCACCCCTCCACTTT
clone size: few; D gene: NA; V gene: TRBV7-9; J gene: TRBJ1-6; CDR3 protein: CASSLAGDNGNSPLHF; CDR3 DNA: TGTGCCAGCAGCTTAGCGGGGGACAACGGGAATTCACCCCTCCACTTT
clone size: many; D gene: NA; V gene: TRBV11-2; J gene: TRBJ1-4; CDR3 protein: CASSLGSEKLFF; CDR3 DNA: TGTGCCAGCAGCTTAGGGTCAGAAAAACTGTTTTTT
clone size: many; D gene: NA; V gene: TRBV12-3/TRBV12-4; J gene: TRBJ1-3; CDR3 protein: CASSLAVPGTPSSGNTIYF; CDR3 DNA: TGTGCCAGCAGTTTAGCTGTGCCCGGGACACCTTCCTCTGGAAACACCATATATTTT
clone size: NA; D gene: NA; V gene: TRBV4-1; J gene: TRBJ1-1; CDR3 protein: CASSQGHSASTEAFF; CDR3 DNA: TGCGCCAGCAGCCAAGGTCACAGCGCTTCCACTGAAGCTTTCTTT
clone size: many; D gene: NA; V gene: TRBV4-3; J gene: TRBJ2-7; CDR3 protein: CASSQERGWSYEQYF; CDR3 DNA: TGCGCCAGCAGCCAAGAAAGAGGCTGGTCCTACGAGCAGTACTTC
clone size: few; D gene: NA; V gene: TRBV2; J gene: TRBJ1-1; CDR3 protein: CASSVSQVTNTEAFF; CDR3 DNA: TGTGCCAGCAGTGTTTCCCAGGTGACGAACACTGAAGCTTTCTTT
clone size: few; D gene: NA; V gene: TRBV7-2; J gene: TRBJ2-3; CDR3 protein: CASSFPGGTQYF; CDR3 DNA: TGTGCCAGCAGCTTTCCCGGGGGTACGCAGTATTTT
clone size: many; D gene: NA; V gene: TRBV7-2; J gene: TRBJ1-3; CDR3 protein: CASSFRGQESSGNTIYF; CDR3 DNA: TGTGCCAGCAGCTTCCGGGGCCAGGAAAGCTCTGGAAACACCATATATTTT
clone size: many; D gene: NA; V gene: TRBV6-1; J gene: TRBJ2-5; CDR3 protein: CASTRGWWETQYF; CDR3 DNA: TGTGCCAGCACGAGGGGATGGTGGGAGACCCAGTACTTC
clone size: many; D gene: NA; V gene: TRBV19; J gene: TRBJ1-2; CDR3 protein: CASSIGTEFYGYTF; CDR3 DNA: TGTGCCAGTAGTATCGGGACTGAGTTCTATGGCTACACCTTC